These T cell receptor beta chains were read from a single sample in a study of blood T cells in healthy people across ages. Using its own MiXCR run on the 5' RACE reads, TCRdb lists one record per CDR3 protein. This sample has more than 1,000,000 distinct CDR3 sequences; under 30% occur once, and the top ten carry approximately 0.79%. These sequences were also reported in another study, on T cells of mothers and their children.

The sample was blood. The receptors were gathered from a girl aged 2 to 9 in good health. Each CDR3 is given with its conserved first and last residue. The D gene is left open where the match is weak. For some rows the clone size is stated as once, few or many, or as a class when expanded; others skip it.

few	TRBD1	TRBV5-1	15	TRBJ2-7	CASSLDGTGPYEQYF	TGCGCCAGCAGCTTGGACGGGACAGGTCCTTACGAGCAGTACTTC
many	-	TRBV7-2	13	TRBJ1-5	CASSRGGNQPQHF	TGTGCCAGCAGCCGGGGAGGCAATCAGCCCCAGCATTTT
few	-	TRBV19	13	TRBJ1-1	CASVQRGLTEAFF	TGTGCCAGTGTCCAACGGGGGCTGACTGAAGCTTTCTTT
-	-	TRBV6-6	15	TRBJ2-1	CASIKQLSSYNEQFF	TGTGCCAGCATTAAACAGCTCAGCTCCTACAATGAGCAGTTCTTC
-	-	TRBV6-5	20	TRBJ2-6	CASSYGLTGRRGTGANDLTF	TGTGCCAGCAGTTACGGTTTGACAGGGAGGAGAGGCACTGGGGCCAACGACCTGACTTTC
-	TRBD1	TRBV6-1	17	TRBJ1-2	CASSEMWMGQGDNGYTF	TGTGCCAGCAGTGAAATGTGGATGGGACAGGGTGACAATGGCTACACCTTC
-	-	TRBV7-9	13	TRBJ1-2	CASSLEDSPSYTF	TGTGCCAGCAGCTTAGAAGACTCGCCTTCCTACACCTTC
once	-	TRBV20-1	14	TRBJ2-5	CSAPPGIGQETQYF	TGCAGTGCCCCCCCCGGGATCGGGCAAGAGACCCAGTACTTC
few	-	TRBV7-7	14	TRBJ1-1	CASSPSPWDTEAFF	TGTGCTAGCAGCCCCTCCCCATGGGACACTGAAGCTTTCTTT
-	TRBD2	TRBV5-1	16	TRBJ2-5	CASSLRLAGLEETQYF	TGCGCCAGCAGCCTAAGACTAGCGGGATTGGAGGAGACCCAGTACTTC
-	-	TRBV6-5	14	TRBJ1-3	CASSSPGGRNTIYF	TGTGCCAGCAGTTCCCCCGGGGGACGAAACACCATATATTTT
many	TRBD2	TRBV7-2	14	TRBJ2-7	CASSFTSGDYEQYF	TGTGCCAGCAGCTTCACTAGCGGGGACTACGAGCAGTACTTC
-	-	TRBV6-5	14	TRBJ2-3	CASSQLLQADTQYF	TGTGCCAGCAGTCAACTCTTACAGGCAGATACGCAGTATTTT
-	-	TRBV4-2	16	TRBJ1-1	CASSQDRVDRLTEAFF	TGTGCCAGCAGCCAAGATAGAGTAGACAGGCTCACTGAAGCTTTCTTT
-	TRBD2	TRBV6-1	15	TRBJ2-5	CASSETAGGQETQYF	TGTGCCAGCAGTGAAACAGCGGGGGGTCAAGAGACCCAGTACTTC
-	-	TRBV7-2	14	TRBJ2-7	CASSSGSKFYEQYF	TGTGCCAGCAGTTCCGGGTCCAAGTTCTACGAGCAGTACTTC
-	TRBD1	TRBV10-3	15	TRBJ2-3	CAIRRQGLSTDTQYF	TGTGCCATCAGACGACAGGGGCTTAGCACAGATACGCAGTATTTT
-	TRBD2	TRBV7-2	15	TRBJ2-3	CASSWYSGGTDTQYF	TGTGCCAGCAGCTGGTATAGCGGGGGCACAGATACGCAGTATTTT
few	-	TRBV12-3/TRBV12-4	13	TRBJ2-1	CASSSLNSNEQFF	TGTGCCAGCAGTTCCCTAAACTCCAATGAGCAGTTCTTC
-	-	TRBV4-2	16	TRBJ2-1	CASSQAGGTQYNEQFF	TGTGCCAGCAGCCAAGCGGGTGGGACGCAATACAATGAGCAGTTCTTC
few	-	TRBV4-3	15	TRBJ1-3	CASSPDRLSGNTIYF	TGCGCCAGCAGCCCTGACAGGCTCTCTGGAAACACCATATATTTT
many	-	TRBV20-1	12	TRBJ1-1	CSARPGGTEAFF	TGCAGTGCTAGACCGGGCGGGACTGAAGCTTTCTTT
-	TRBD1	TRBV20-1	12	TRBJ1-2	CSASPGGYGYTF	TGCAGTGCTAGTCCAGGGGGCTATGGCTACACCTTC
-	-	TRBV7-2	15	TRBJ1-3	CASRSQAASGNTIYF	TGTGCCAGCAGGAGTCAGGCGGCGTCTGGAAACACCATATATTTT
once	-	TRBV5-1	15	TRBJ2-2	CASSLNGGSTGELFF	TGCGCCAGCAGCTTGAACGGAGGCAGCACCGGGGAGCTGTTTTTT
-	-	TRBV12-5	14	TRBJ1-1	CASGIREIHTEAFF	TGTGCTAGTGGAATCCGGGAGATACACACTGAAGCTTTCTTT
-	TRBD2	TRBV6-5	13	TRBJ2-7	CASSGTRLSEQYF	TGTGCCAGCAGCGGGACTAGACTAAGCGAGCAGTACTTC
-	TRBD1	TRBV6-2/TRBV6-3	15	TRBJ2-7	CASSIPGTGSNEQYF	TGTGCCAGCAGCATCCCCGGGACAGGGTCCAACGAGCAGTACTTC
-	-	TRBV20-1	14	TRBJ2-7	CSARSVGGSYEQYF	TGCAGTGCTAGATCAGTCGGGGGATCCTACGAGCAGTACTTC